This entry lists 26 T cell receptor beta chains sequenced from one sample in a study of CD8 T cells in ankylosing spondylitis (dated by TCRdb to about 2017). Library method: 5' RACE. The listed sequencing device is Illumina HiSeq 2500. TCRdb trimmed public reads at Q25 via fastp, called clones via MiXCR and kept in-frame beta chains. Entries are consolidated by CDR3 protein sequence, retaining the most common genes and DNA. Counted in this sample were some 140,000 distinct CDR3 sequences; approximately 8.4% of them appeared once. The ten largest clones add up to less than 7.5% of the sample. The sequenced sample was synovial fluid, either unsorted or a sorted T cell fraction (not recorded which). Source of these receptors: a male donor with ankylosing spondylitis.

The sample holds many counts of this clonotype. The V gene is TRBV24-1, the J gene TRBJ1-2; no definite D call. Germline CDR1 is KGHDR and CDR2 is SFDVKD. Between the trimmed V and J ends, which lost 2 bases and 6 bases, there was a span of 12 bases. This CDR3 comprises 14 residues. The CDR3 sequence: CATSDSPGLNGYTF. In DNA form, the CDR3 reads TGTGCCACCAGTGATTCACCCGGACTCAATGGCTACACCTTC.

There are many counts of this clonotype. CDR3 amino acids: CASSLMGRQYF. The CDR3 bases are TGTGCCAGCAGTTTAATGGGACGGCAGTATTTT. The gene calls are TRBV12-3 or TRBV12-4 and TRBJ2-3, with D perhaps assigned TRBD1 or TRBD2 (5 bases each). V lost 2 bases, J lost 11 bases, and 8 bases lay in between. This CDR3 comprises 11 residues.

The sample holds many counts of this clonotype. V and J are TRBV20-1 and TRBJ1-1, with 7 bases fitting TRBD1. The CDR3 covers 14 residues. V lost 3 bases and J lost 0; bases outside the gene matches: 4. Germline V lookup: CDR1 DFQATT, CDR2 SNEGSKA (reference sequence). CDR3 region: CSASKGALNTEAFF. The DNA for the CDR3 is TGCAGTGCTAGTAAGGGGGCACTGAACACTGAAGCTTTCTTT.

This chain uses TRBV5-1 with TRBJ2-2; no definite D call. The V end lost 4 bases, the J end lost 2 bases, and 12 bases lay between the germline ends. CDR1 is SGHRS, CDR2 YFSETQ, per germline. The CDR3 runs 15 residues. The chain's CDR3 is CASSPPQDNTGELFF. DNA of the CDR3: TGCGCCAGCAGCCCCCCGCAGGACAACACCGGGGAGCTGTTTTTT.

This clonotype was counted at least ten times. The CDR3 region has the DNA TGCAGCGCCCACGGGCCCTCCTACGAGCAGTACTTC. It translates to CSAHGPSYEQYF. This rearrangement joins TRBV29-1 to TRBJ2-7; D not certain. With 7 bases removed from V and 0 bases from J, the gap between germline ends came to 10 bases. This CDR3 is built from 12 residues. Germline V gives CDR1 SQVTM, CDR2 ANQGSEA.

This clonotype was observed at least ten times. The chain is built from TRBV29-1 and TRBJ1-1; D is undetermined. CDR1 is SQVTM, CDR2 ANQGSEA, per germline. The CDR3 is made up of 8 amino acids. V lost 5 bases to trimming and J lost 6 bases, with 1 base between them. In DNA form, the CDR3 reads TGCAGCGTTTCTGAAGCTTTCTTT. This sequence encodes CSVSEAFF.

CDR3 loop: CAISGTSGGYNEQFF. CDR3 sequence (DNA): TGTGCCATCAGCGGGACTAGCGGGGGCTACAATGAGCAGTTCTTC. The chain carries TRBV10-3 and TRBJ2-1; TRBD2 matches 14 bases. V gave up 6 bases and J gave up 3 bases; unmatched junction bases: 1. This CDR3 contains 15 residues. The germline gives CDR1 ENHRY, CDR2 SYGVKD.

This clonotype was detected ten times or more. This sequence joins TRBV15 and TRBJ2-4; 7 bases match TRBD1. V shed 5 bases and J 4 bases; nucleotides not matched to a gene: 5. Germline lookup yields CDR1 LNHNV and CDR2 YYDKDF (reference sequence). This CDR3 has 14 residues. CDR3: CATSRDRLKNIQYF. CDR3 in DNA: TGTGCCACCAGCCGGGACAGACTAAAAAACATTCAGTACTTC.

This clonotype was observed at least ten times. This chain joins TRBV25-1 and TRBJ1-2; TRBD1 matches at 10 bases. Germline loops: CDR1 MGHDK, CDR2 SYGVNS. The V and J ends lost 3 bases and 8 bases, in that order; junction bases with no gene match: 9. This CDR3 contains 15 residues. CDR3: CASSDRGTGVKGYTF. CDR3 in DNA: TGTGCCAGCAGTGATCGCGGGACAGGGGTTAAAGGCTACACCTTC.

In its sample, this clonotype was seen many times. V gene TRBV6-4 combines with J gene TRBJ2-3, with D possibly TRBD2 on 7 matching bases. Trimming shortened V by 3 bases and J by 0 bases, and 10 bases separated the two germline ends. The germline V gene has CDR1 MRHNA and CDR2 SNTAGT. The CDR3 spans 15 residues. The DNA for the CDR3 is TGTGCCAGCAGTGAAGGGGGGGCTAGCACAGATACGCAGTATTTT. This gives the protein CASSEGGASTDTQYF.

This clonotype showed up many times. The chain couples TRBV20-1 to TRBJ1-5, with 9 bases matching TRBD1. The CDR3 covers 15 residues. The V segment lost 3 bases and the J segment 3 bases; nucleotides outside the gene matches: 6. Germline lookup yields CDR1 DFQATT and CDR2 SNEGSKA (reference sequence). CDR3 loop: CSASPRDRVNQPQHF. CDR3 DNA: TGCAGTGCTAGCCCCAGGGACAGGGTCAATCAGCCCCAGCATTTT.

This clonotype was counted only a few times. The chain uses TRBV20-1 and TRBJ2-1; D is perhaps TRBD1 (6 bases). The CDR3 is made up of 12 amino acids. Deletions cut 5 bases from V and 6 bases from J, with 11 bases between. Germline lookup yields CDR1 DFQATT and CDR2 SNEGSKA (reference sequence). The CDR3 here is CSAVDRSNEQFF. The CDR3 nucleotides are TGCAGTGCTGTAGACAGGAGCAATGAGCAGTTCTTC.

The table lists this clonotype with many counts. The V call is TRBV7-9, the J call TRBJ2-1; D is uncertain. Per germline, CDR1 SEHNR and CDR2 FQNEAQ (reference sequence). The length of the CDR3 is 15 residues. V lost 2 bases to trimming and J lost 3 bases, with 11 bases between them. The CDR3 is CASSLRVANYNEQFF. CDR3 DNA sequence: TGTGCCAGCAGCTTAAGGGTCGCAAACTACAATGAGCAGTTCTTC.

By frequency in the sample, this clonotype is medium-sized. The CDR3 bases are TGTGCCAGCAGCTTATCTGCAGGGCAGACCGGGGAGCTGTTTTTT. Translating gives CASSLSAGQTGELFF. This sequence joins TRBV7-2 and TRBJ2-2, with a possible D match to TRBD1 (5 bases). V lost 2 bases and J 5 bases, leaving 12 bases between the germline ends. The length of the CDR3 is 15 residues. Germline V gene sequence: CDR1 SGHTA, CDR2 FQGNSA.

This clonotype was counted at least ten times. The chain employs TRBV5-1 and TRBJ2-1, with unresolved D. Deletions cut 3 bases from V and 3 bases from J, with 10 bases between. The germline CDR1 and CDR2 sequences are SGHRS and YFSETQ. The CDR3 sequence is 14 residues long. The CDR3 coding sequence is TGCGCCAGCAGCTCTAATACTCTCTACAATGAGCAGTTCTTC. Its translation is CASSSNTLYNEQFF.

In its sample, this clonotype is medium-sized. The chain links TRBV5-1 to TRBJ1-4; unclear D gene. The ends were cut back, 0 bases at V and 0 bases at J, with 9 bases in the middle. The CDR3 is 16 amino acids. Germline assignment: CDR1 SGHRS and CDR2 YFSETQ. CDR3 residues: CASSLDVDATNEKLFF. In DNA form, the CDR3 reads TGCGCCAGCAGCTTGGATGTGGATGCAACTAATGAAAAACTGTTTTTT.

The table lists this clonotype with many counts. The rearrangement links TRBV12-3 or TRBV12-4 to TRBJ1-6; D is ambiguous. Trimming pared 6 bases from V and 8 bases from J, leaving 20 bases between. This CDR3 is built from 16 residues. CDR3 in amino acids: CASRTEQGGVHSPLHF. The DNA of the CDR3 is TGTGCCAGCAGAACGGAACAAGGAGGAGTGCATTCACCCCTCCACTTT.

Many counts were recorded for this clonotype. This sequence joins TRBV5-1 and TRBJ1-1; TRBD1 matches 9 bases. J gave up 4 bases and V 5 bases, and 6 bases lay outside the gene matches. The CDR3 covers 14 residues. From germline, CDR1 is SGHRS and CDR2 YFSETQ. Here the CDR3 reads CASSQQGASTEAFF. CDR3 DNA sequence: TGCGCCAGCAGTCAACAGGGGGCATCCACTGAAGCTTTCTTT.

This clonotype appeared many times. The V call is TRBV28, the J call TRBJ2-6; TRBD1 aligns across 9 bases. CDR1 is MDHEN and CDR2 is SYDVKM in the germline V gene. Losses at the gene ends were 7 bases for V and 2 bases for J; bases not matched to a gene: 9. The CDR3 consists of 17 residues. The CDR3 DNA sequence: TGTGCCAGCAATGCCGGGACAGGGAGTACTGGGGCCAACGTCCTGACTTTC. Translating it yields CASNAGTGSTGANVLTF.

In this sample, this clonotype turned up many times. V and J are TRBV6-5 and TRBJ1-2; D unclear. This CDR3 comprises 14 residues. With 2 bases removed from V and 3 bases from J, the gap between germline ends came to 10 bases. Germline V lookup: CDR1 MNHEY, CDR2 SVGAGI. CDR3 loop: CASSYPGLYYGYTF. The CDR3 DNA reads TGTGCCAGCAGTTACCCGGGCCTCTACTATGGCTACACCTTC.

In its sample, this clonotype was seen once. The CDR3, as DNA: TGTGCCAGCAACCGACTTGGGACTGAAGCTTTCTTT. This translates into CASNRLGTEAFF. The chain recombines TRBV2 with TRBJ1-1, with D uncertain. Germline loops: CDR1 SNHLY, CDR2 FYNNEI. Trimming removed 7 bases from V and 5 bases from J, with 11 bases in between. This CDR3 has 12 residues.

The table lists this clonotype with a few counts. This rearrangement joins TRBV10-2 to TRBJ2-1; TRBD2 matches 12 bases. Germline CDR1 WSHSY, CDR2 SAAADI. The ends lost 6 bases at V and 15 bases at J; junction bases unmatched: 18. This CDR3 contains 16 residues. DNA of the CDR3: TGCGCCAGCAGCGCCGCCGGTTCTAGCGGGAGGGCCGCGATGTTCTTC. Its protein product is CASSAAGSSGRAAMFF.

The V gene is TRBV18, the J gene TRBJ2-5, with TRBD2 matching over 13 bases. V was pared by 3 bases and J by 2 bases, with 3 bases of the junction left unmatched. Germline values: CDR1 KGHSH, CDR2 LQKENI. CDR3 length: 16 residues. CDR3 in amino acids: CASSPRLAGGQETQYF. The DNA of the CDR3 is TGTGCCAGCTCACCTAGACTAGCGGGGGGTCAAGAGACCCAGTACTTC.

This clonotype has ten or more counts. The J gene is TRBJ1-2, the V gene TRBV7-2; the D is unclear. The V gene's germline CDR1 is SGHTA and CDR2 FQGNSA. The V end was cut by 0 bases, the J end by 7 bases, with 9 bases between. CDR3 length: 13 residues. The DNA for the CDR3 is TGTGCCAGCAGCTTAGCAATCCGGGGTGGCTACACCTTC. Amino acid sequence: CASSLAIRGGYTF.

With respect to this clonotype: This sequence may be a read error, since a much larger clone differs from it by one base. The rearrangement links TRBV25-1 to TRBJ1-4; 9 positions match TRBD1. Germline V lookup: CDR1 MGHDK, CDR2 SYGVNS. This CDR3 region has 15 residues. Losses at the gene ends were 7 bases for V and 5 bases for J; bases not matched to a gene: 8. Written as DNA, the CDR3 is TGTGCCAGCACCCCGGTGGGACAGGGAAATGAAAAACTGTTTTTT. Translating it yields CASTPVGQGNEKLFF.

The table lists this clonotype with many counts. The CDR3 region has the DNA TGTGCCAGCAGCTTTGAAGGACGGGACTATGGCTACACCTTC. It translates to CASSFEGRDYGYTF. The chain recombines TRBV7-2 with TRBJ1-2, with D unresolved. Trimming took off 3 bases at V and 3 bases at J, with 11 bases between the two ends. This CDR3 comprises 14 residues. Germline lookup yields CDR1 SGHTA and CDR2 FQGNSA.